The rows below give T cell receptor beta chains drawn from one sample of a study of human T cells and chemical hapten exposure. TCRdb reanalysed the RACE reads using MiXCR and keeps one entry per CDR3 protein. The sample includes around 200,000 distinct CDR3 sequences, 24% of them seen just once. This specimen consisted of whole blood, obtained in connection with sensitization to the hapten diphenylcyclopropenone (DPC). These receptors were obtained from a woman aged 40 to 55 with alopecia areata. Some clones in this sample may be carry-over from other donors' samples. Both conserved end residues are part of each CDR3. Each record gives: D gene, V gene, clone size, J gene, CDR3 protein, CDR3 DNA. D genes are given only for firm matches. Clone size is shown for a subset of rows, as once, few, many or a class of expanded clone.

TRBD1	TRBV29-1	.	TRBJ1-2	CSIPSGQRSGYTF	TGCAGTATCCCCTCGGGACAGCGTTCTGGCTACACCTTC
TRBD2	TRBV5-1	few	TRBJ2-3	CASSARLAGLTDTQYF	TGCGCCAGCAGCGCCCGACTAGCGGGACTCACAGATACGCAGTATTTT
.	TRBV29-1	.	TRBJ1-1	CSVEDLGGGTEAFF	TGCAGCGTTGAAGATTTGGGGGGGGGGACTGAAGCTTTCTTT
TRBD2	TRBV10-3	once	TRBJ2-3	CAISASGGSTDTQYF	TGTGCCATCTCAGCTAGCGGGGGAAGCACAGATACGCAGTATTTT
.	TRBV20-1	.	TRBJ2-7	CSARDRTRSYEQYF	TGCAGTGCTAGAGATCGTACTAGATCCTACGAGCAGTACTTC
TRBD1	TRBV11-2	.	TRBJ2-7	CASKRGGDPYEQYF	TGTGCCAGCAAACGAGGGGGCGATCCCTACGAGCAGTACTTC
.	TRBV7-3	.	TRBJ2-3	CASSLDSSSTDTQYF	TGTGCCAGCAGCTTAGACTCTTCTAGCACAGATACGCAGTATTTT
TRBD2	TRBV6-2/TRBV6-3	few	TRBJ2-1	CASSYSGGRAHGNEQFF	TGTGCCAGCAGTTACAGTGGCGGGAGGGCCCACGGCAATGAGCAGTTCTTC
.	TRBV3-1	.	TRBJ1-1	CASSPDRLTEAFF	TGTGCCAGCAGCCCCGACAGGCTAACTGAAGCTTTCTTT
.	TRBV28	many	TRBJ2-7	CASTPQGLKSSYEQYF	TGTGCCAGCACCCCCCAGGGACTCAAATCCTCGTACGAGCAGTACTTC
.	TRBV29-1	.	TRBJ1-1	CSVDDRRNTEAFF	TGCAGCGTTGACGACAGACGAAACACTGAAGCTTTCTTT
TRBD2	TRBV28	.	TRBJ2-7	CATQGASGNYEQYF	TGTGCCACGCAAGGGGCTAGCGGGAATTACGAGCAGTACTTC
.	TRBV6-1	.	TRBJ2-6	CASSESITGNSGANVLTF	TGTGCCAGCAGTGAATCGATTACAGGGAACTCTGGGGCCAACGTCCTGACTTTC
.	TRBV7-2	many	TRBJ2-2	CASSPDKANTGELFF	TGTGCCAGCAGCCCGGACAAGGCGAACACCGGGGAGCTGTTTTTT
.	TRBV5-5	.	TRBJ1-2	CASSPPVVNYGYTF	TGTGCCAGCAGCCCCCCAGTCGTTAACTATGGCTACACCTTC
TRBD1	TRBV9	few	TRBJ2-5	CASSTGGGETQYF	TGTGCCAGCAGCACAGGGGGAGGAGAGACCCAGTACTTC
.	TRBV25-1	.	TRBJ2-1	CASSEWRISNEQFF	TGTGCCAGCAGTGAATGGCGCATATCCAATGAGCAGTTCTTC
TRBD1	TRBV6-6	.	TRBJ2-7	CASSSDRGEQYF	TGTGCCAGCAGTTCCGACAGGGGTGAGCAGTACTTC